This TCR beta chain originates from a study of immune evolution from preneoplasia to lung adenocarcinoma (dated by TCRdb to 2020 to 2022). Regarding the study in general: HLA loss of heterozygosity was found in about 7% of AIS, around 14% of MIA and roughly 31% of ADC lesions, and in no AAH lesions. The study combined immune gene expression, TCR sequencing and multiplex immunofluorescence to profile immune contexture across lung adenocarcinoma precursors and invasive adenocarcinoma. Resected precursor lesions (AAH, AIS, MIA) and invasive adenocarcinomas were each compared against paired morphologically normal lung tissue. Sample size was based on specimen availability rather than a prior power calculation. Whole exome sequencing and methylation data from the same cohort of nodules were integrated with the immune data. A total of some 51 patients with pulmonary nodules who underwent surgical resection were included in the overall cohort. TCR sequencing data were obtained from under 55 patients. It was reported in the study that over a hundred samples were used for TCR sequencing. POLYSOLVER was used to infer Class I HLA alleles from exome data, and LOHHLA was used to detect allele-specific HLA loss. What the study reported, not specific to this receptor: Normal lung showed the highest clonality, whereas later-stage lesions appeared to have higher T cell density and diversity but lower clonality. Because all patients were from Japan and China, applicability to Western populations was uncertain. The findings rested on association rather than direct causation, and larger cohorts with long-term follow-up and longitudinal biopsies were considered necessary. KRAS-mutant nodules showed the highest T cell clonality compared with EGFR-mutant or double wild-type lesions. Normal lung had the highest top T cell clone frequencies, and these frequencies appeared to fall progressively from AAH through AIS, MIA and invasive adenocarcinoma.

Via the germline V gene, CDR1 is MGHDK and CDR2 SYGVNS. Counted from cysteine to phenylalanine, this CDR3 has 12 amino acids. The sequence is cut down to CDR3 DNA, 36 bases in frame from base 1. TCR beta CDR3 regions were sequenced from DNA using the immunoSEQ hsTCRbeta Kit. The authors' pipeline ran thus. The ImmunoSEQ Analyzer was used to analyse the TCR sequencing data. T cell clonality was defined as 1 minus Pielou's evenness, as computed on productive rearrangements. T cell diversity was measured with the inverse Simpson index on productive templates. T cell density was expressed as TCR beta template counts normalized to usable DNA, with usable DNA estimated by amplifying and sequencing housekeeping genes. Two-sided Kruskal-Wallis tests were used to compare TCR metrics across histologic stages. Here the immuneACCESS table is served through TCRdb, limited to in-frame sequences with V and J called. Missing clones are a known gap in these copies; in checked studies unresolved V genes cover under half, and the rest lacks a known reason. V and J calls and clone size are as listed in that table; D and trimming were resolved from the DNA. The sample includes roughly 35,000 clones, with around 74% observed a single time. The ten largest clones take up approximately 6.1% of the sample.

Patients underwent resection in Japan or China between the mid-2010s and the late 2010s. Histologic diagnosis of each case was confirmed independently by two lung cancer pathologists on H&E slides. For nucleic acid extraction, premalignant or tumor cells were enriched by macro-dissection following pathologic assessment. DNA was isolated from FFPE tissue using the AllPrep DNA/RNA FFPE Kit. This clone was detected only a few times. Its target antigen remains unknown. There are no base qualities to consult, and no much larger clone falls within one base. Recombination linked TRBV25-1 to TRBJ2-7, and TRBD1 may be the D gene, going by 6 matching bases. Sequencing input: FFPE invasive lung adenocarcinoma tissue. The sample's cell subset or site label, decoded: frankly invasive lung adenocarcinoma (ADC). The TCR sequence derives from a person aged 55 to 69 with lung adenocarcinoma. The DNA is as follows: TGTCGGCCCCAAACAGGGATCCACGAGCAGTACTTC. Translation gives CRPQTGIHEQYF.